The 32 T cell receptor beta chains given below trace back to one sample, sequenced in a study of CD8+CD57+ T cells in acquired aplastic anemia. CD8+CD57+ cell expansion, shown by flow cytometry, had occurred in the patients selected for sequencing. CDR3 and TCR beta VDJ profiling relied on a genomic DNA template. TCRdb recomputed calls from the reads with MiXCR, one row per CDR3 protein. The table lists around 170,000 distinct CDR3 sequences, nearly 50% of them singletons, with approximately 9.7% in the top ten. The sequenced material came from sorted CD4+, CD8+, or CD8+CD57+ T cells (not recorded which) from PBMCs. All receptors come from a human donor with aplastic anemia.

The V and J genes are TRBV9 and TRBJ2-2; a possible D gene is TRBD2 (6 bases). There are 14 residues in the CDR3. V was trimmed by 2 bases and J by 5 bases, leaving 10 bases between them. CDR1 SGDLS and CDR2 YYNGEE come from the germline V gene. In nucleotides, the CDR3 is TGTGCCAGCAGCGTCGGAAGCGGGACCGGGGAGCTGTTTTTT. Its protein is CASSVGSGTGELFF.

The chain joins TRBV18 to TRBJ1-1, with D hard to call. This CDR3 region has 13 residues. Trimming removed 6 bases at V and 3 bases at J, with 11 bases between. The germline V gene has CDR1 KGHSH and CDR2 LQKENI. The CDR3 loop is CASSNKGYTEAFF. CDR3 DNA sequence: TGTGCCAGCTCCAATAAGGGATACACTGAAGCTTTCTTT.

The V call is TRBV15, the J call TRBJ1-5; D not certain. The germline V and J ends were trimmed by 0 bases and 0 bases, with 9 bases remaining between them. Germline assignment: CDR1 LNHNV and CDR2 YYDKDF (reference sequence). This CDR3 region has 16 residues. Here the CDR3 reads CATSRDRQNSNQPQHF. For the CDR3, the DNA is TGTGCCACCAGCAGAGATCGGCAGAATAGCAATCAGCCCCAGCATTTT.

This clonotype was counted ten times or more. The chain links TRBV29-1 to TRBJ1-2, with TRBD1 matching 10 bases. The V gene's germline CDR1 is SQVTM and CDR2 ANQGSEA. The V gene end was trimmed by 6 bases and the J gene end by 7 bases; junction bases not matched to a gene: 5. This CDR3 spans 12 amino acids. CDR3 amino acids: CSVPGTGVGYTF. CDR3 nucleotides: TGCAGCGTGCCAGGGACAGGGGTTGGCTACACCTTC.

Here the CDR3 DNA reads TGTGCCAGCAGCGTAGCAGGGAACACTGAAGCTTTCTTT. Translating it yields CASSVAGNTEAFF. V usage is TRBV9 and J usage is TRBJ1-1; D gene ambiguous. The CDR3 is 13 amino acids. Germline values: CDR1 SGDLS, CDR2 YYNGEE. V lost 0 bases, J lost 1 base, and 4 bases lay in between.

The CDR3 loop reads CSARGTGTNAEQYF. In DNA form, the CDR3 reads TGCAGTGCTAGGGGGACCGGGACAAACGCCGAGCAGTACTTC. The chain is built from TRBV20-1 and TRBJ2-7; weak D call: TRBD1 (6 bases). V was shortened by 3 bases and J by 6 bases, with 18 bases between the two germline ends. The CDR3 runs to 14 residues. CDR1 and CDR2 (germline): DFQATT, SNEGSKA (reference sequence).

This clonotype was recorded at least ten times. The chain carries TRBV10-3 and TRBJ1-5; TRBD1 matches 7 bases. The germline V gene encodes CDR1 ENHRY and CDR2 SYGVKD. The V gene end was trimmed by 11 bases and the J gene end by 4 bases; junction bases not matched to a gene: 5. The CDR3 consists of 12 residues. The CDR3 sequence is CAVGQVNQPQHF. The DNA for the CDR3 is TGTGCCGTTGGACAGGTTAATCAGCCCCAGCATTTT.

This clonotype was seen just once. Its ends do not fully match the called genes, so a read error is possible. V usage is TRBV11-3 and J usage is TRBJ2-1; D is perhaps TRBD2 (5 bases). Germline V gene sequence: CDR1 SGHNT, CDR2 YENEEA. The CDR3 runs to 14 residues. The CDR3 loop reads CVSSLGRGYNEQFF. The CDR3 DNA follows: TGTGTCAGCAGCTTAGGTCGGGGATACAATGAGCAGTTCTTC. Based on the CDR3 plus reference TRBV11-3 and TRBJ2-1, the full variable domain is EAGVVQSPRYKIIEKKQPVAFWCNPISGHNTLYWYLQNLGQGPELLIRYENEEAVDDSQLPKDRFSAERLKGVDSTLKIQPAELGDSAVYLCVSSLGRGYNEQFFGPGTRLTVL.

DNA of the CDR3: TGTGCCAGCTCCCGGGACACTCTCGGGGAGCTGTTTTTT. Translation gives CASSRDTLGELFF. V usage is TRBV7-2 and J usage is TRBJ2-2; D may be TRBD1 (6 bases). The CDR3 runs 13 residues. The germline V gene encodes CDR1 SGHTA and CDR2 FQGNSA. The ends were cut back, 8 bases at V and 7 bases at J, with 14 bases in the middle.

The rearrangement joins TRBV29-1 to TRBJ2-5; tentative D call: TRBD1 (7 bases). The CDR3 consists of 13 residues. Germline CDR1 is SQVTM and CDR2 is ANQGSEA. V was trimmed by 8 bases and J by 2 bases, leaving 15 bases between them. In DNA, the CDR3 is TGCAGCTTTCGGACAGGAGGGCAAGAGACCCAGTACTTC. The encoded protein is CSFRTGGQETQYF.

The rearrangement links TRBV5-1 to TRBJ1-3; D is unclear. CDR3 length equals 17 residues. Per germline, CDR1 SGHRS and CDR2 YFSETQ. V was trimmed by 0 bases and J by 0 bases, leaving 13 bases between them. CDR3 nucleotides: TGCGCCAGCAGCTTGGTTCCCCCGGGGAACTCTGGAAACACCATATATTTT. Its protein is CASSLVPPGNSGNTIYF.

This rearrangement joins TRBV19 to TRBJ2-1; 11 bases are shared with TRBD1. The junction had 10 bases not matched to a gene; V was cut back by 9 bases and J by 6 bases. Germline CDR1 and CDR2: LNHDA and SQIVND (reference sequence). The CDR3 sequence is 15 residues long. CDR3 region: CASSFGQGAGNEQFF. The CDR3 bases are TGTGCCAGCAGCTTCGGACAGGGGGCTGGCAATGAGCAGTTCTTC.

The table lists this clonotype with many counts. The chain couples TRBV9 to TRBJ2-3; a possible D gene is TRBD2 (5 bases). With 0 bases removed from V and 8 bases from J, the gap between germline ends came to 10 bases. The CDR3 has 13 amino acids. Germline values: CDR1 SGDLS, CDR2 YYNGEE. The CDR3 spells CASSVALVGTQYF. The DNA for the CDR3 is TGTGCCAGCAGCGTAGCACTAGTCGGTACGCAGTATTTT.

This clonotype showed up many times. This chain links TRBV29-1 with TRBJ2-5; D ambiguous. Per the germline V gene, CDR1 is SQVTM and CDR2 is ANQGSEA. V was trimmed by 4 bases and J by 5 bases, leaving 11 bases between them. The CDR3 covers 12 residues. CDR3: CSVVGVEETQYF. The CDR3, as DNA: TGCAGCGTTGTTGGGGTAGAGGAGACCCAGTACTTC.

This clonotype was detected ten times or more. CDR3 amino acids: CASKLDRGYGELFF. The CDR3 DNA sequence: TGTGCCAGCAAACTAGACAGGGGTTACGGGGAGCTGTTTTTT. This chain uses TRBV6-1 with TRBJ2-2; 8 nucleotides align to TRBD1. The ends lost 7 bases at V and 7 bases at J; junction bases unmatched: 8. The germline CDR1 and CDR2 sequences are MNHNS and SASEGT. This CDR3 contains 14 residues.

This clonotype was seen a handful of times. This rearrangement joins TRBV20-1 to TRBJ2-7; 9 bases are a match to TRBD1. Germline lookup yields CDR1 DFQATT and CDR2 SNEGSKA (reference sequence). V was clipped by 7 bases and J by 2 bases; unmatched bases: 6. The CDR3 consists of 13 residues. The CDR3: CSGRGTGTYEQYF. The CDR3 DNA reads TGCAGTGGGAGAGGGACAGGGACCTACGAGCAGTACTTC.

For this clonotype: A much larger clone lies one base from this, so it may be a read error. The rearrangement links TRBV10-3 to TRBJ2-2; D might be TRBD1 or TRBD2, each matching 5 bases. The CDR3 has 15 residues. Per germline, CDR1 ENHRY and CDR2 SYGVKD. DNA of the CDR3: TGTGCCAGCACTCCGGGACGGACGAACACCGAGGAGCTGTTTTTT. Translation: CASTPGRTNTEELFF.

This clonotype was detected many times. The rearrangement uses TRBV2 and TRBJ2-5; D is unclear. Germline V gene lookup returns CDR1 SNHLY and CDR2 FYNNEI. The CDR3 length is 13 residues. Trimming took off 6 bases at V and 2 bases at J, with 10 bases between the two ends. The CDR3 region has the DNA TGTGCCAGCAGCTATACTGAGCAAGAGACCCAGTACTTC. It is translated as CASSYTEQETQYF.

About this clonotype itself: The germline gene is not matched at one end of the junction; a read error may be the cause. The chain is built from TRBV2 and TRBJ1-4, with D tentatively TRBD1 (6 bases). CDR3 length: 12 residues. CDR1 is SNHLY, CDR2 FYNNEI, per germline. CDR3 sequence: CASMARGERLFF. CDR3 nucleotides: TGTGCCAGCATGGCCAGGGGTGAAAGACTGTTTTTT.

There are many counts of this clonotype. V gene TRBV20-1 combines with J gene TRBJ2-1; 12 bases align to TRBD2. Germline CDR1 is DFQATT and CDR2 is SNEGSKA (reference sequence). The CDR3 has 17 amino acids. V was clipped by 0 bases and J by 6 bases; unmatched bases: 9. The CDR3 coding sequence is TGCAGTGCTAGAGACCCCTCGACTAGCGGGAGTGGCAATGAGCAGTTCTTC. This gives the protein CSARDPSTSGSGNEQFF.

The chain combines TRBV13 with TRBJ2-3; 7 nucleotides line up with TRBD1. Trimming took 5 bases from V and 4 from J; bases not matched to a gene: 21. CDR3 length: 19 amino acids. Germline V CDR1 and CDR2: PRHDT, FYEKMQ (reference sequence). CDR3 residues: CASSRSRHNRGPPADTQYF. The CDR3 region has the DNA TGTGCCAGCAGCCGCTCAAGACATAACAGGGGCCCCCCGGCAGATACGCAGTATTTT.

This clonotype was picked up many times. For the CDR3, the DNA is TGTGCCACCAGTGACCGGGACAGGGCCGGCTACACCTTC. Translation gives CATSDRDRAGYTF. This chain connects TRBV24-1 to TRBJ1-2; TRBD1 aligns across 9 bases. In germline, CDR1 is KGHDR, CDR2 SFDVKD. This CDR3 has 13 amino acids. Losses at the gene ends were 4 bases for V and 8 bases for J; bases not matched to a gene: 4.

The chain recombines TRBV15 with TRBJ2-1, with D possibly being TRBD1 (5 bases). Trimming left V 0 bases short and J 9 bases short, with 9 bases between. This CDR3 comprises 13 residues. The V gene's germline CDR1 is LNHNV and CDR2 YYDKDF (reference sequence). CDR3 sequence (DNA): TGTGCCACCAGCAGAGACAGGGTGGGTGAGCAGTTCTTC. Translating it yields CATSRDRVGEQFF.

V usage is TRBV7-2 and J usage is TRBJ1-1, with D hard to call. With 5 bases removed from V and 1 base from J, the gap between germline ends came to 8 bases. The CDR3 has 13 amino acids. Per germline, CDR1 SGHTA and CDR2 FQGNSA. The CDR3 coding sequence is TGTGCCAGCAGCCTCACGAGGAACACTGAAGCTTTCTTT. This translates into CASSLTRNTEAFF.

In its sample, this clonotype was seen many times. The V and J genes are TRBV7-3 and TRBJ2-3; either TRBD1 or TRBD2 may supply D (5 bases each). The germline gives CDR1 SGHTA, CDR2 FQGTGA. This CDR3 contains 15 residues. V gave up 4 bases and J gave up 1 base, with 12 bases separating them. CDR3 in amino acids: CASSSPGQRTDTQYF. CDR3 nucleotide sequence: TGTGCCAGCAGCTCCCCGGGGCAGCGCACAGATACGCAGTATTTT. Looking up the rest from reference TRBV7-3 and TRBJ2-3 gives the full variable domain: GAGVSQTPSNKVTEKGKYVELRCDPISGHTALYWYRQSLGQGPEFLIYFQGTGAADDSGLPNDRFFAVRPEGSVSTLKIQRTERGDSAVYLCASSSPGQRTDTQYFGPGTRLTVL.

The CDR3 loop is CALSKTSGSPTDTQYF. CDR3 sequence (DNA): TGTGCCTTATCCAAGACTAGCGGGAGCCCCACAGATACGCAGTATTTT. This chain links TRBV10-3 with TRBJ2-3; 12 bases line up with TRBD2. The germline CDR1 and CDR2 sequences are ENHRY and SYGVKD. CDR3 length equals 16 residues. Unmatched junction bases numbered 11, after V lost 11 bases and J lost 2 bases.

The V and J genes are TRBV15 and TRBJ1-4; D perhaps matches TRBD1 (6 bases). There are 15 residues in the CDR3. Germline V gene sequence: CDR1 LNHNV, CDR2 YYDKDF (reference sequence). V was clipped by 2 bases and J by 8 bases, with 15 bases between them. CDR3: CATSRFRQAGEKLFF. For the CDR3, the DNA is TGTGCCACCAGCAGATTTAGACAGGCGGGGGAAAAACTGTTTTTT. The whole variable domain, remainder taken from reference TRBV15 and TRBJ1-4, is DAMVIQNPRYQVTQFGKPVTLSCSQTLNHNVMYWYQQKSSQAPKLLFHYYDKDFNNEADTPDNFQSRRPNTSFCFLDIRSPGLGDTAMYLCATSRFRQAGEKLFFGSGTQLSVL.

CDR3 sequence reads: CASSQGGLAGGGTGELFF. The CDR3, as DNA: TGTGCCAGCAGCCAAGGAGGACTAGCGGGAGGGGGGACCGGGGAGCTGTTTTTT. The chain is built from TRBV3-1 and TRBJ2-2, with 15 bases identical to TRBD2. V dropped 1 base and J dropped 5; count of bases not matched to a gene: 5. This CDR3 has 18 residues. Germline V lookup: CDR1 LGHDT, CDR2 YNNKEL (reference sequence).

CDR3 residues: CASSPLEGGGNEQFF. The CDR3 DNA sequence: TGTGCCAGCAGCCCCCTGGAGGGAGGCGGAAATGAGCAGTTCTTC. The V call is TRBV11-2, the J call TRBJ2-1; TRBD2 is a possible D gene (6 bases). Germline CDR1 is SGHAT and CDR2 is FQNNGV. CDR3 length equals 15 residues. V was shortened by 5 bases and J by 7 bases, with 18 bases between the two germline ends.

This clonotype was detected many times. The chain recombines TRBV6-1 with TRBJ1-2; D is unclear. CDR1 and CDR2 from the germline V gene are MNHNS and SASEGT. V was cut by 4 bases and J by 6 bases, with 12 bases left in between. The CDR3 loop spans 13 amino acids. CDR3 coding DNA: TGTGCCAGCAGTGGAATCAGGACGAATGGCTACACCTTC. This codes for CASSGIRTNGYTF.

The V gene is TRBV29-1, the J gene TRBJ2-2, with D maybe TRBD1 (6 bases). This CDR3 has 16 residues. Germline V CDR1 and CDR2: SQVTM, ANQGSEA. Trimming took 3 bases from V and 1 from J, leaving 15 bases between them. CDR3 sequence: CSVETIGGLNTGELFF. The DNA for the CDR3 is TGCAGCGTTGAGACTATAGGGGGTTTGAACACCGGGGAGCTGTTTTTT.

The chain uses TRBV20-1 and TRBJ2-7; 8 positions match TRBD1. Germline loops: CDR1 DFQATT, CDR2 SNEGSKA (reference sequence). V was pared by 6 bases and J by 3 bases, with 10 bases of the junction left unmatched. The CDR3 totals 14 residues. The CDR3 reads CSATTGQGIYEQYF. The CDR3 DNA reads as TGCAGTGCAACCACTGGACAGGGAATCTACGAGCAGTACTTC.